This T cell receptor beta chain was sequenced for a study of control samples from healthy donors and cancer patients. Here immunoSEQ multiplex PCR was the method, and the copy in TCRdb shows in-frame clones only, minus some. Of approximately 150,000 clones listed, more than 85% are singletons. CDR3 length: 17 amino acids. V shed 2 bases and J 2 bases; nucleotides not matched to a gene: 9. Germline-derived CDR1 and CDR2 are SGHRS and YFSETQ. The TCR originated in a woman in her thirties or forties in good health. What was sequenced was blood. The chain couples TRBV5-1 to TRBJ2-2; 7 bases fit TRBD1. CDR3 nucleotides: TGCGCCAGCAGCTTTAGCACGGGACAGCTTAACACCGGGGAGCTGTTTTTT. This sequence encodes CASSFSTGQLNTGELFF.